A selection of T cell receptor beta chains follows, all from one sample in a study of T cell responses to AZD1222 COVID-19 vaccine. Clones were sequenced by immunoSEQ multiplex PCR, and TCRdb holds only the in-frame ones, with some missing. The data hold some 80,000 clones, with 90% observed a single time. The specimen comprised peripheral blood, sampled 28 days after the second AZD1222 dose. The receptors come from an adult who received the AZD1222 COVID-19 vaccine. Both conserved end residues are part of each CDR3. The D gene is left open where the match is weak. Some rows mark clone size as missing; the rest say once, few, many or name a class of expanded clone.

TRBV5-6,NA,15,TRBJ2-5,NA,TGTGCCAGCAGCTTGGACCTCGGCGGCGCGTGGACCCAGTACTTC,CASSLDLGGAWTQYF
TRBV3-1/TRBV3-2,NA,13,TRBJ1-1,NA,TGTGCCAGCAGTCGCCAGGTGAACACTGAAGCTTTCTTT,CASSRQVNTEAFF
TRBV21-1,NA,16,TRBJ2-2,NA,TGTGCCAGCAGCAAAGTTCGATTGGGGGGGACCGGGGAGCTGTTTTTT,CASSKVRLGGTGELFF
TRBV2,TRBD1,15,TRBJ2-2,NA,TGTGCCAGCAGGAGACAGGGATTGCGTGACGGGGAGCTGTTTTTT,CASRRQGLRDGELFF
TRBV5-1,TRBD2,17,TRBJ2-3,NA,TGCGCCAGCAGCTTCCTGGCGGCTAGCGGGGCTACAGATACGCAGTATTTT,CASSFLAASGATDTQYF
TRBV3-1/TRBV3-2,TRBD1,14,TRBJ1-1,NA,TGTGCCAGCAGCCCCCGACAGGGCGAAGCAGGAGGTTTCTTT,CASSPRQGEAGGFF
TRBV5-4,NA,14,TRBJ1-2,few,TGTGCCAGCAGCTTGGATGGTCAGGGGAATGGCTACACCTTC,CASSLDGQGNGYTF
TRBV12-5,TRBD1,13,TRBJ1-3,few,TGTGCTAGTGGGTCGGGACAGGGGGAAATCATATATTTT,CASGSGQGEIIYF
TRBV7-6,NA,16,TRBJ1-4,NA,TGTGCCAGCAGCCTCGCCCCAACAGGCTGGGATGAAAAACTGTTTTTT,CASSLAPTGWDEKLFF
TRBV7-2,TRBD1,13,TRBJ1-2,NA,TGTGCCAGCAGCCGGGACAGTAACTATGGCTACACCTTC,CASSRDSNYGYTF
TRBV7-9,NA,18,TRBJ1-5,NA,TGTGCCAGCAGCTTCTCTCCGGATCAGCGGGCCGGGAATCAGCCCCAGCATTTT,CASSFSPDQRAGNQPQHF
TRBV5-6,NA,16,TRBJ2-2,NA,TGTGCCAGCAGCCCTAGGGGATCGGCGAACACCGGGGAGCTGTTTTTT,CASSPRGSANTGELFF
TRBV7-8,NA,14,TRBJ1-2,NA,TGTGCCAGCAGCTCCGTAGACAGGTTTGGAGGCTACACCTTC,CASSSVDRFGGYTF
TRBV29-1,NA,9,TRBJ1-1,NA,TGCAGCGTTGAAGGCAGAGCTTTCTTT,CSVEGRAFF
TRBV6-2/TRBV6-3,NA,13,TRBJ2-7,NA,TGTGCCAGCAGTTATCGGTCACGGGACGAGCAGTACTTC,CASSYRSRDEQYF
TRBV11-3,NA,15,TRBJ2-1,NA,TGTGCCAGCAGCCTTCCCGTAGCGGTAAGCAATGAGCAGTTCTTC,CASSLPVAVSNEQFF
TRBV6-4,NA,15,TRBJ1-6,NA,TGTGCCAGCAGTGACGCGGCGGGGAATGATTCACCCCTCCACTTT,CASSDAAGNDSPLHF
TRBV2,TRBD2,15,TRBJ2-7,NA,TGTGCCAGCAGGCGACTAGCGGGAGTGTCCTACGAGCAGTACTTC,CASRRLAGVSYEQYF
TRBV29-1,NA,14,TRBJ1-1,NA,TGCAGCGTTGAAGCTTGGGGGGGCATCACTGAAGCTTTCTTT,CSVEAWGGITEAFF
TRBV10-3,NA,13,TRBJ2-7,once,TGTGCCATCAGCCCAACCCCGACCGACGAGCAGTACTTC,CAISPTPTDEQYF